This is a list of T cell receptor beta chains from one sample in a study of pediatric ulcerative colitis. Libraries were prepared by immunoSEQ multiplex PCR; TCRdb keeps only in-frame clonotypes and omits some of them. Of 45,000 to 55,000 clones listed, more than 60% are singletons. Sequencing used gut tissue. The receptor set was obtained from a girl aged 5-17 years with moderate ulcerative colitis. Each CDR3 is given with its conserved first and last residue. The order of the fields is V gene, CDR3 protein.

V gene: TRBV30
CDR3 protein: CAWSEPPGRRGYGYTF

V gene: TRBV19
CDR3 protein: CASRPGQGVEKLFF

V gene: TRBV5-1
CDR3 protein: CASSLGGGSGANVLTF

V gene: TRBV5-1
CDR3 protein: CASSSQGGQGYTF

V gene: TRBV4-1
CDR3 protein: CASSQAGGSGSENEQFF

V gene: TRBV29-1
CDR3 protein: CSVAGYGYTF

V gene: TRBV7-2
CDR3 protein: CASSLDWRQYQETQYF

V gene: TRBV2
CDR3 protein: CASARDYGNQPQHF

V gene: TRBV7-2
CDR3 protein: CASSSPGQGGGYTF

V gene: TRBV29-1
CDR3 protein: CSVGTSGYEQYF

V gene: TRBV7-6
CDR3 protein: CASSLTGGSVHEQFF

V gene: TRBV2
CDR3 protein: CASRVVTGTGRSEQYF

V gene: TRBV27
CDR3 protein: CASSLGGLRTPGYTF

V gene: TRBV5-1
CDR3 protein: CASSLDSFLTDYGYTF

V gene: TRBV7-2
CDR3 protein: CASSPYPGQGVEAFF

V gene: TRBV6-5
CDR3 protein: CASRTGPDTQYF

V gene: TRBV5-1
CDR3 protein: CASSLDMDLSTGELFF

V gene: TRBV11-2
CDR3 protein: CASSAGAYNQPQHF

V gene: TRBV28
CDR3 protein: CASSQVGLSYNEQFF

V gene: TRBV9
CDR3 protein: CASSIGQGTAEAFF

V gene: TRBV28
CDR3 protein: CASSPASGVVISINEQFF

V gene: TRBV2
CDR3 protein: CASSVPLGRDQPQHF

V gene: TRBV30
CDR3 protein: CAWRRTGTYSGYTF

V gene: TRBV7-9
CDR3 protein: CASSSYRPRDPNYGYTF

V gene: TRBV11-1
CDR3 protein: CASGDQGLGFTGELFF

V gene: TRBV5-4
CDR3 protein: CASSYPGAETQYF

V gene: TRBV27
CDR3 protein: CASSRGLAGYNEQFF

V gene: TRBV25-1
CDR3 protein: CASIPSGGGTEAFF

V gene: TRBV4-3
CDR3 protein: CASSQDHVRPYNYGYTF

V gene: TRBV27
CDR3 protein: CASSFTHPRINEQFF

V gene: TRBV7-9
CDR3 protein: CASSSIETQYF

V gene: TRBV27
CDR3 protein: CASSFPGLAGNEQFF

V gene: TRBV30
CDR3 protein: CAWSVSQYYGYTF

V gene: TRBV12-2
CDR3 protein: CASRLTYNSPLHF

V gene: TRBV10-1
CDR3 protein: CASSDGLDGFLGNEQFF

V gene: TRBV29-1
CDR3 protein: CSVGPLAGVQETQYF

V gene: TRBV28
CDR3 protein: CASTGSGGWDEQFF

V gene: TRBV11-2
CDR3 protein: CASSFQRGGINEQFF

V gene: TRBV11-2
CDR3 protein: CASSLDTRGEGQYF

V gene: TRBV30
CDR3 protein: CAWIRSENTEAFF

V gene: TRBV27
CDR3 protein: CASSPSAPLYEQYF

V gene: TRBV4-2
CDR3 protein: CASSQDGTNSGNTIYF

V gene: TRBV19
CDR3 protein: CASSSGGDDTGELFF

V gene: TRBV2
CDR3 protein: CASRTDGAEAFF

V gene: TRBV11-2
CDR3 protein: CASSLIGGRPDTQYF

V gene: TRBV28
CDR3 protein: CASSSGGGGSEQYF

V gene: TRBV5-1
CDR3 protein: CASSLAMGANEETQYF

V gene: TRBV5-5
CDR3 protein: CASSSDRGGYGYTF

V gene: TRBV6-4
CDR3 protein: CASRGQVTNLGPENIQYF

V gene: TRBV7-6
CDR3 protein: CASSLALAGNEQFF

V gene: TRBV11-3
CDR3 protein: CASSSGYRGVPEQYF

V gene: TRBV5-5
CDR3 protein: CASSLGMGSNQPQHF